Listed below are T cell receptor beta chains from one sample, sequenced in a study of CD8+ T cells in alopecia areata. Produced via immunoSEQ multiplex PCR; TCRdb's table is partial and in-frame only. The sample has about 200,000 clones, about 61% seen once. The sequenced material came from CD8+ T cells sorted from blood. These TCRs come from a human donor in good health. CDR3s include the opening cysteine and the closing phenylalanine or tryptophan. The order of the fields is J gene, D gene, V gene, clone size, CDR3 DNA, CDR3 protein. D genes are given only for firm matches. Clone sizes are given selectively: once, few, many, or a class where the clone is expanded.

TRBJ1-5 - TRBV27 - TGTGCCAGCAGCCCCGGAACCGGGTTCAATCAGCCCCAGCATTTT CASSPGTGFNQPQHF
TRBJ2-5 TRBD2 TRBV5-1 few TGCGCCAGCAGCGCCCTACTAGCGATGCAAGAGACCCAGTACTTC CASSALLAMQETQYF
TRBJ2-1 - TRBV9 - TGTGCCAGCAGCGGCGCAGGGTCGGGTCACTACAATGAGCAGTTCTTC CASSGAGSGHYNEQFF
TRBJ1-5 - TRBV4-1 once TGCGCCAGCAGCCAACCCGGGACAAGCAATCAGCCCCAGCATTTT CASSQPGTSNQPQHF
TRBJ1-5 TRBD1 TRBV15 - TGTGCCACCAGCTCACACCGGGACAGGGCATATCAGCCCCAGCATTTT CATSSHRDRAYQPQHF
TRBJ2-1 TRBD2 TRBV6-1 - TGTGCCAGCAGTGAATGGCGCGGGGGGGCCCGCGAGCAGTTCTTC CASSEWRGGAREQFF
TRBJ2-5 - TRBV29-1 few TGCAGCGTTGTGTATGTTAGGGGGGATGGGACCCAGTACTTC CSVVYVRGDGTQYF
TRBJ2-3 - TRBV11-2 - TGTGCCAGCAGCCGGGCCCAGTCAGATACGCAGTATTTT CASSRAQSDTQYF
TRBJ2-5 TRBD1 TRBV7-9 - TGTGCCAGCAGCCCCGACAGGGGCTGGGGAGAGACCCAGTACTTC CASSPDRGWGETQYF
TRBJ2-7 TRBD1 TRBV28 few TGTGCCAGCAGTAACCGGGACAGGGGGATCTACGAGCAGTACTTC CASSNRDRGIYEQYF
TRBJ1-1 - TRBV7-9 few TGTGCCAGCAGCTCTCACAGGTCATGGGCTTTCTTT CASSSHRSWAFF
TRBJ1-5 TRBD1 TRBV27 - TGTGCCAGCAAACCGACAGGGATGCATCAGCCCCAGCATTTT CASKPTGMHQPQHF
TRBJ1-1 TRBD1 TRBV29-1 once TGCAGCGTTGTGGGGGACAGACCAGAAGCTTTCTTT CSVVGDRPEAFF
TRBJ2-1 - TRBV6-5 - TGTGCCAGCACTTCCCGGCTGAGTGAGCAGTTCTTC CASTSRLSEQFF
TRBJ2-2 - TRBV6-6 few TGTGCCAGCAGTTACTTGGGTAGCACCGGGGAGCTGTTTTTT CASSYLGSTGELFF
TRBJ2-2 - TRBV29-1 few TGCAGCGTTGAGTCGGGGGCTACGAACACCGGGGAGCTGTTTTTT CSVESGATNTGELFF
TRBJ2-1 - TRBV29-1 few TGCAGCGTTGGAGGGCTAGCCCGCGCCTACAATGAGCAGTTCTTC CSVGGLARAYNEQFF
TRBJ2-5 - TRBV5-4 few TGTGCCAGCAGCCCCCCGGGACGGTCGTACTTC CASSPPGRSYF
TRBJ2-2 - TRBV4-1 - TGCGCCAGCAGCCAAGTGAAGGGGAGGACCGGGGAGCTGTTTTTT CASSQVKGRTGELFF
TRBJ2-7 - TRBV6-1 - TGTGCCAGCAGTGCCTTATGGAGGGACGAGCAGTACTTC CASSALWRDEQYF
TRBJ2-3 TRBD2 TRBV29-1 few TGCAGCGTGAGGACTAGCGGGGGGAACACAGATACGCAGTATTTT CSVRTSGGNTDTQYF
TRBJ2-1 TRBD1 TRBV11-2 - TGTGCCAGCAGCGCGCAGACAGGGGGGTCTCCCTCCAATGAGCAGTTCTTC CASSAQTGGSPSNEQFF
TRBJ1-2 - TRBV5-4 - TGTGCCAGCAGCTTGGGGGACCTACATGGCTACACCTTC CASSLGDLHGYTF
TRBJ1-2 - TRBV5-6 - TGTGCCAGCACCTGGGGGTGGTTGATCCGGTCCCTCTATGGCTACACCTTC CASTWGWLIRSLYGYTF
TRBJ2-5 TRBD2 TRBV5-1 once TGCGCCAGCAGCCAAGGACTAGCGGAAGAGACCCAGTACTTC CASSQGLAEETQYF
TRBJ2-7 TRBD1 TRBV29-1 - TGCAGCGTCGCTACACAGGGGAGAGGGCAGTACTTC CSVATQGRGQYF
TRBJ2-1 - TRBV13 - TGTGCCAGCAAAACCCCGGGATTAGGTGAGCAGTTCTTC CASKTPGLGEQFF